These 14 T cell receptor beta chains originate from one sample sequenced in a study of T cell repertoires in cytomegalovirus infection. These receptors' antigens are unknown. One entry per CDR3 protein, called by TCRdb with MiXCR from the reads. The data contain about 89,000 distinct CDR3 sequences, over 25% of them singletons. The specimen comprised CD8+ T cells from cultured PBMCs, sampled from culture after CMV antigen stimulation. These receptors all come from a human donor in good health (CMV status not recorded). Some clones in this sample may be carry-over from other donors' samples.

This clonotype was seen only a few times. The chain combines TRBV7-6 with TRBJ2-7, with 8 nucleotides matching TRBD1. V lost 5 bases and J lost 3; bases outside the gene matches: 9. The CDR3 covers 15 residues. CDR1 SGHVS and CDR2 FNYEAQ come from the germline V gene. The CDR3 coding sequence is TGTGCCAGCAGCAAACCACAGGGGGGCTTCTACGAGCAGTACTTC. Translation: CASSKPQGGFYEQYF.

This clonotype was recorded at least ten times. The chain employs TRBV27 and TRBJ2-1, with 7 bases lining up with TRBD1. J lost 8 bases, V lost 6 bases, and 13 bases had no gene match. Germline loops: CDR1 MNHEY, CDR2 SMNVEV (reference sequence). This CDR3 contains 15 residues. CDR3 DNA: TGTGCCAGCAGCTCCCGGGACAGAAATTTCCATGAGCAGTTCTTC. Its protein product is CASSSRDRNFHEQFF.

This clonotype was detected only once. V usage is TRBV11-2 and J usage is TRBJ2-5; D gene uncertain. The CDR3 runs 13 residues. Germline CDR1 is SGHAT and CDR2 is FQNNGV. Between the trimmed V and J ends, which lost 5 bases and 5 bases, there was a span of 12 bases. CDR3 sequence (DNA): TGTGCCAGCAGCCCACTCCCGAGGGAGACCCAGTACTTC. Translating it yields CASSPLPRETQYF. The variable domain in full, with the rest retrieved from reference TRBV11-2 and TRBJ2-5, is EAGVAQSPRYKIIEKRQSVAFWCNPISGHATLYWYQQILGQGPKLLIQFQNNGVVDDSQLPKDRFSAERLKGVDSTLKIQPAKLEDSAVYLCASSPLPRETQYFGPGTRLLVL.

The chain recombines TRBV10-3 with TRBJ1-1, with D perhaps matching TRBD1 (5 bases). The CDR3 spans 16 residues. Trimming took 5 bases from V and 0 from J, leaving 16 bases between them. The germline CDR1 and CDR2 sequences are ENHRY and SYGVKD. The CDR3 region is CAISYTLTDMNTEAFF. The CDR3 region has the DNA TGTGCCATCAGTTATACCCTGACAGATATGAACACTGAAGCTTTCTTT.

The table lists this clonotype with a few counts. The chain joins TRBV5-7 to TRBJ1-5; D is unresolved. TRBV5-7 is an ORF; its function is uncertain. Trimming pared 4 bases from V and 1 base from J, leaving 15 bases between. The CDR3 sequence is 16 residues long. The CDR3, as DNA: TGTGCCAGCAGCGGGTTACGGGCGGCAAGCAATCAGCCCCAGCATTTT. As protein: CASSGLRAASNQPQHF.

This clonotype was seen a few times. The chain couples TRBV4-1 to TRBJ2-7, with D possibly being TRBD2 (7 bases). This CDR3 comprises 15 residues. Germline values: CDR1 MGHRA, CDR2 YSYEKL. V lost 3 bases to trimming and J lost 4 bases, with 16 bases between them. DNA of the CDR3: TGCGCCAGCAGCCAGGGAAGGGGGGGCCTTTACGAGCAGTACTTC. Amino acid sequence: CASSQGRGGLYEQYF.

The chain recombines TRBV20-1 with TRBJ2-7; TRBD2 matches 11 bases. This CDR3 has 14 residues. Germline V gives CDR1 DFQATT, CDR2 SNEGSKA (reference sequence). The V and J ends lost 6 bases and 4 bases, in that order; junction bases with no gene match: 8. CDR3 sequence: CSAQDSGGAYEQYF. DNA of the CDR3: TGCAGTGCCCAGGATAGCGGGGGGGCTTACGAGCAGTACTTC.

The gene calls are TRBV19 and TRBJ2-5, with D maybe TRBD1 (6 bases). Trimming left V 3 bases short and J 5 bases short, with 10 bases between. The CDR3 totals 13 residues. Germline V gives CDR1 LNHDA, CDR2 SQIVND (reference sequence). CDR3 region: CASSMSGAETQYF. The CDR3 DNA is TGTGCCAGTAGTATGTCAGGGGCGGAGACCCAGTACTTC.

This rearrangement joins TRBV28 to TRBJ1-6; no definite D call. The germline V and J ends were trimmed by 3 bases and 15 bases, with 12 bases remaining between them. Germline V gives CDR1 MDHEN, CDR2 SYDVKM. The CDR3 spans 12 residues. In DNA, the CDR3 is TGTGCCAGCAGTTTTCCGGTTGCGAGCCTCCACTTT. This gives the protein CASSFPVASLHF.

The rearrangement joins TRBV13 to TRBJ1-1; no reliable D call. The CDR3 loop spans 11 amino acids. CDR1 and CDR2 (germline): PRHDT, FYEKMQ (reference sequence). Trimming took off 0 bases at V and 10 bases at J, with 6 bases between the two ends. CDR3 protein: CASSLGVPAFF. The CDR3 DNA reads TGTGCCAGCAGCTTAGGGGTCCCAGCTTTCTTT.

This chain joins TRBV6-8 and TRBJ1-1, with no clear D. Trimming removed 1 base from V and 1 base from J, with 4 bases in between. The CDR3 consists of 13 residues. Germline lookup yields CDR1 MNHGY and CDR2 SAAAGT. Here the CDR3 DNA reads TGTGCCAGCAGTTACTACGGGAACACTGAAGCTTTCTTT. Amino acids: CASSYYGNTEAFF.

J is TRBJ2-1 and V is TRBV2; 10 nucleotides line up with TRBD2. The trim removed 5 bases at V and 7 bases at J, leaving 8 bases unmatched. In germline, CDR1 is SNHLY, CDR2 FYNNEI. CDR3 length equals 15 residues. The CDR3: CASSQTPSGGNEQFF. The CDR3 DNA reads as TGTGCCAGCAGTCAAACTCCTAGCGGGGGTAATGAGCAGTTCTTC.

The rearrangement links TRBV5-6 to TRBJ1-1; D gene unclear. The CDR3 covers 14 residues. CDR1 is SGHDT and CDR2 is YYEEEE in the germline V gene. V shed 0 bases and J shed 6 bases, with 12 bases lying between them. The CDR3 region is CASSLGGKAAEAFF. CDR3 sequence (DNA): TGTGCCAGCAGCTTGGGCGGCAAGGCGGCTGAAGCTTTCTTT.

The V gene is TRBV7-2, the J gene TRBJ2-7; weak D call: TRBD2 (6 bases). The germline CDR1 and CDR2 sequences are SGHTA and FQGNSA. The germline V and J ends were trimmed by 3 bases and 2 bases, with 11 bases remaining between them. This CDR3 region has 14 residues. The CDR3 DNA follows: TGTGCCAGCAGCTTCCCGGGGGTGGCCTACGAGCAGTACTTC. This gives the protein CASSFPGVAYEQYF.